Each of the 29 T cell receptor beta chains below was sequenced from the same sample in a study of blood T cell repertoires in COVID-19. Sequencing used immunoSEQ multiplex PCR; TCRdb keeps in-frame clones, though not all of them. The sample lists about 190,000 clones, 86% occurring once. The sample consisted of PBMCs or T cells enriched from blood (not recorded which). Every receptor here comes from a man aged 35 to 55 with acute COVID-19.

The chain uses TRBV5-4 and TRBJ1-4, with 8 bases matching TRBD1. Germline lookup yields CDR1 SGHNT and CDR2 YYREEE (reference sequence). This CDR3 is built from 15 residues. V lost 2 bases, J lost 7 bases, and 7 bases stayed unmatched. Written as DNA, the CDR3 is TGTGCCAGCAGCTTAAGTGGACAGGGCGGTGAAAAACTGTTTTTT. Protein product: CASSLSGQGGEKLFF.

This CDR3 is CASSLGSSGANVLTF. Written as DNA, the CDR3 is TGCGCCAGCAGCTTGGGGAGCTCTGGGGCCAACGTCCTGACTTTC. The rearrangement links TRBV5-1 to TRBJ2-6; D not resolved. This CDR3 is 15 amino acids long. The V and J ends lost 0 bases and 0 bases respectively, with 4 bases between them. The germline CDR1 and CDR2 sequences are SGHRS and YFSETQ.

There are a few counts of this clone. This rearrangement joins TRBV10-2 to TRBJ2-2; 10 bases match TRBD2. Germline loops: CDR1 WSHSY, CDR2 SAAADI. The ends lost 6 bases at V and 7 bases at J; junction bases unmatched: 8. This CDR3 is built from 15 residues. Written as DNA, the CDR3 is TGCGCCAGCAGAAAGCGGGAGGGCCTCGGCGGGGAGCTGTTTTTT. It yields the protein CASRKREGLGGELFF.

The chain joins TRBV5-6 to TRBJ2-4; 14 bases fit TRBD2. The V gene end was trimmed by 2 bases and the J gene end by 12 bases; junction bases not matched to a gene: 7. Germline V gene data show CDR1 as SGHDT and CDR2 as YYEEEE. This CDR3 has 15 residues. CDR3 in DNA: TGTGCCAGCAGCTTTCGGACTAGCGGGAGGAAGGCTCAGTACTTC. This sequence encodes CASSFRTSGRKAQYF.

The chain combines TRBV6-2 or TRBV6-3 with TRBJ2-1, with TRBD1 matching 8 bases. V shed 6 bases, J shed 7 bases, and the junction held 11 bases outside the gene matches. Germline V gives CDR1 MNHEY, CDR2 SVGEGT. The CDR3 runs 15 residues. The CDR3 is CASSRQGKETNEQFF. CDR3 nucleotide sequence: TGTGCCAGCAGCCGACAGGGGAAGGAGACAAATGAGCAGTTCTTC.

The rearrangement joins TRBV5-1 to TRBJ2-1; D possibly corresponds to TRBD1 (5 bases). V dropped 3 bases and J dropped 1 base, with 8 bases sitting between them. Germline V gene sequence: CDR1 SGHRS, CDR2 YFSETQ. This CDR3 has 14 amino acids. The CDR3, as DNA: TGCGCCAGCAGCTATGACAGTTCCTACAATGAGCAGTTCTTC. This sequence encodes CASSYDSSYNEQFF.

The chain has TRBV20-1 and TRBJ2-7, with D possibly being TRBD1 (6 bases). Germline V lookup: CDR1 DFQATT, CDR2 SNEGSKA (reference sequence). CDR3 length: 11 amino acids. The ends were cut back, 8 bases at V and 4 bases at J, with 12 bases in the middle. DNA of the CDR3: TGCAGTAACCAGGGGTCTTACGAGCAGTACTTC. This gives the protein CSNQGSYEQYF.

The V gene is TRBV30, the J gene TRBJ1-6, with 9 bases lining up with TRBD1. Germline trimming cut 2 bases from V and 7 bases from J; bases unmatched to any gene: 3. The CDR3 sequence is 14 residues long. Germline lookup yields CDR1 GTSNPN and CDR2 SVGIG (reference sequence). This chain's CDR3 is CAWSTGQGNSPLHF. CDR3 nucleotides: TGTGCCTGGAGTACTGGACAGGGGAATTCACCCCTCCACTTT.

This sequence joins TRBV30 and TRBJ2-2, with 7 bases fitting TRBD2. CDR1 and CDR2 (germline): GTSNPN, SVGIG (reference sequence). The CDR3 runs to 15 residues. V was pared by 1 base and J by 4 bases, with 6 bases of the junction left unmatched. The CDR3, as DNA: TGTGCCTGGAGTGAGGCGGGAGTGGGCACCGGGGAGCTGTTTTTT. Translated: CAWSEAGVGTGELFF.

The CDR3 is CASSWTDRDEQYF. DNA of the CDR3: TGTGCCAGCAGCTGGACCGACAGGGACGAGCAGTACTTC. The chain is built from TRBV5-6 and TRBJ2-7; TRBD1 agrees at 7 bases. The CDR3 sequence is 13 residues long. CDR1 SGHDT and CDR2 YYEEEE come from the germline V gene. Losses at the gene ends were 3 bases for V and 5 bases for J; bases not matched to a gene: 5.

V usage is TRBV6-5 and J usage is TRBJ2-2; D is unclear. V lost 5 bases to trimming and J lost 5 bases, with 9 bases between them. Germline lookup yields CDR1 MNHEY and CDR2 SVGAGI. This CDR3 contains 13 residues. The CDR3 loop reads CASSPRLTGELFF. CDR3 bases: TGTGCCAGCAGTCCCCGACTGACCGGGGAGCTGTTTTTT.

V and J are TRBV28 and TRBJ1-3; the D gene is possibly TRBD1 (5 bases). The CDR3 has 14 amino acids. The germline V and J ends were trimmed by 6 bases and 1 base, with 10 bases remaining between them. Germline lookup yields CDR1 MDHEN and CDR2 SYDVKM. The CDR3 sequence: CASSQGSSGNTIYF. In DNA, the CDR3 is TGTGCCAGCAGCCAGGGTTCTTCTGGAAACACCATATATTTT.

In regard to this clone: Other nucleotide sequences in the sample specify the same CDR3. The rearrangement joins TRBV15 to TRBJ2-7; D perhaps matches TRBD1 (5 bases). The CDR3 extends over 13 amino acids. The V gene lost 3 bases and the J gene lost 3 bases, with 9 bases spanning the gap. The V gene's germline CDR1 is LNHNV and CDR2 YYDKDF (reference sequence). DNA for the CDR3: TGTGCCACCAGCAGGGTAGACAGCTACGAGCAGTACTTC. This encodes CATSRVDSYEQYF. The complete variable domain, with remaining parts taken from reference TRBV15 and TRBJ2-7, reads DAMVIQNPRYQVTQFGKPVTLSCSQTLNHNVMYWYQQKSSQAPKLLFHYYDKDFNNEADTPDNFQSRRPNTSFCFLDIRSPGLGDTAMYLCATSRVDSYEQYFGPGTRLTVT.

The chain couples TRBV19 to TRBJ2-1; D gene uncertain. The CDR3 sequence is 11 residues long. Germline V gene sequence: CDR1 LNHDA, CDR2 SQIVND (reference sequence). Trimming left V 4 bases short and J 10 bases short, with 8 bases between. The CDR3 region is CASSTEWEQFF. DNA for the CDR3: TGTGCCAGTAGTACGGAGTGGGAGCAGTTCTTC.

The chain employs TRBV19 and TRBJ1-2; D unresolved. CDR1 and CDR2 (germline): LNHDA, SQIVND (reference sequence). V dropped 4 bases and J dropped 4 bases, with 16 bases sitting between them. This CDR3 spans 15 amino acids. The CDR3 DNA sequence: TGTGCCAGTAGTAGATCGATATCGACAAGCTATGGCTACACCTTC. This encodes CASSRSISTSYGYTF.

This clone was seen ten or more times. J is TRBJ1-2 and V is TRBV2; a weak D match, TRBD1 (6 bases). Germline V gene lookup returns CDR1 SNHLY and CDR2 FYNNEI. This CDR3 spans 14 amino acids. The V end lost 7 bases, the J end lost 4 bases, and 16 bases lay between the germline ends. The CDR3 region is CASKREGGSYGYTF. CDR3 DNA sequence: TGTGCCAGCAAAAGGGAGGGGGGTAGCTATGGCTACACCTTC.

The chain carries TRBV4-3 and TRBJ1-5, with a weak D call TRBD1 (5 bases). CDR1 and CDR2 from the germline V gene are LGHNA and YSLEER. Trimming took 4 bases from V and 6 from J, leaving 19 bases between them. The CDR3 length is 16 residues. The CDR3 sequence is CASSRSINGGSQPQHF. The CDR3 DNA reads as TGCGCCAGCAGCCGATCTATTAACGGGGGGAGTCAGCCCCAGCATTTT.

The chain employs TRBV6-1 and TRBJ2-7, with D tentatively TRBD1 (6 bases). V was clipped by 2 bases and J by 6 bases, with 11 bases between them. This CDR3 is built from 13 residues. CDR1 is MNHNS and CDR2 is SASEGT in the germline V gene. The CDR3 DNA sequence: TGTGCCAGCAGTGAATATGAAGGGGGCGAGCAGTACTTC. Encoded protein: CASSEYEGGEQYF.

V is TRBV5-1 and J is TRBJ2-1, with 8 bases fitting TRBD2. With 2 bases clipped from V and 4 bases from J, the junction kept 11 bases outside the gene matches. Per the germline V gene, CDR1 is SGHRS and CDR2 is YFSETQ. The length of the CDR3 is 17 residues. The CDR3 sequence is CASSFPDSGGSYNEQFF. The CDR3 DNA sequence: TGCGCCAGCAGCTTCCCTGACAGCGGGGGTTCTTACAATGAGCAGTTCTTC.

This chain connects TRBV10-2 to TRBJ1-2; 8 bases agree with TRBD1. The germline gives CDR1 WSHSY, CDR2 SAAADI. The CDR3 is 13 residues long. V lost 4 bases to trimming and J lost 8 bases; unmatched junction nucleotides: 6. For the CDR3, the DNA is TGCGCCAGCAGTGGGGCAGGGGGCGGAGGCTACACCTTC. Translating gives CASSGAGGGGYTF.

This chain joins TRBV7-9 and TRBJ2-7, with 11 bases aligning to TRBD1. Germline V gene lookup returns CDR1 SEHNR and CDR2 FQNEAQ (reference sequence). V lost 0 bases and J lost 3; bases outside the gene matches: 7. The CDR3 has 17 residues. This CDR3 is CASSLAPQGQGGYEQYF. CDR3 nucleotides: TGTGCCAGCAGCTTAGCCCCCCAGGGACAGGGGGGCTACGAGCAGTACTTC.

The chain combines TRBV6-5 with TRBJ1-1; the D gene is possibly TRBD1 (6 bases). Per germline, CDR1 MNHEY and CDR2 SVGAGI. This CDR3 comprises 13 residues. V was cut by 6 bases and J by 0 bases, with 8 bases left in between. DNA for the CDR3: TGTGCCAGCAGGGGACACCTGAACACTGAAGCTTTCTTT. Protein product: CASRGHLNTEAFF.

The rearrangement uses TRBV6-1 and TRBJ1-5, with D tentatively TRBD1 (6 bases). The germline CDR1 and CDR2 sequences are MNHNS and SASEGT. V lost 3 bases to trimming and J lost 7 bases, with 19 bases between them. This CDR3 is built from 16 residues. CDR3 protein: CASSDGPYRVGQPQHF. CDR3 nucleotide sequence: TGTGCCAGCAGTGACGGACCCTACAGGGTCGGACAGCCCCAGCATTTT.

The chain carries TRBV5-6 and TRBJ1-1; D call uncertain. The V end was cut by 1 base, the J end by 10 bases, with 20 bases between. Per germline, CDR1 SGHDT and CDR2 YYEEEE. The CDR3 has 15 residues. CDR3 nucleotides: TGTGCCAGCAGCTTGTTAGTTGTCCGTTCCCGGGGAGCTTTCTTT. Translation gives CASSLLVVRSRGAFF.

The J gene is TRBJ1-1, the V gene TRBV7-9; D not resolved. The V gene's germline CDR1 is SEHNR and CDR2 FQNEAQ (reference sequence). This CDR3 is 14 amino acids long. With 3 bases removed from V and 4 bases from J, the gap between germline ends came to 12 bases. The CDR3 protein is CASSFRSPGTEAFF. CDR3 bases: TGTGCCAGCAGCTTTCGATCGCCGGGCACTGAAGCTTTCTTT. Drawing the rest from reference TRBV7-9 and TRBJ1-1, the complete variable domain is DTGVSQNPRHKITKRGQNVTFRCDPISEHNRLYWYRQTLGQGPEFLTYFQNEAQLEKSRLLSDRFSAERPKGSFSTLEIQRTEQGDSAMYLCASSFRSPGTEAFFGQGTRLTVV.

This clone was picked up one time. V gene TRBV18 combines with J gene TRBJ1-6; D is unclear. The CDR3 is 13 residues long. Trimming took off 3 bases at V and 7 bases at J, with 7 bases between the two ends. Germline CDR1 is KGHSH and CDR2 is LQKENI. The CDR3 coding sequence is TGTGCCAGCTCACCCGCGGAAAATTCACCCCTCCACTTT. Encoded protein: CASSPAENSPLHF. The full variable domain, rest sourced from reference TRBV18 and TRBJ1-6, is NAGVMQNPRHLVRRRGQEARLRCSPMKGHSHVYWYRQLPEEGLKFMVYLQKENIIDESGMPKERFSAEFPKEGPSILRIQQVVRGDSAAYFCASSPAENSPLHFGNGTRLTVT.

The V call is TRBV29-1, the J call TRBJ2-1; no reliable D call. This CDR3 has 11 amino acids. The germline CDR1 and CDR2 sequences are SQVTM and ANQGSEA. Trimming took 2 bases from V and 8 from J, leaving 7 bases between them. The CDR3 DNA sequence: TGCAGCGTTGAATTCGGGTATGAGCAGTTCTTC. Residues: CSVEFGYEQFF.

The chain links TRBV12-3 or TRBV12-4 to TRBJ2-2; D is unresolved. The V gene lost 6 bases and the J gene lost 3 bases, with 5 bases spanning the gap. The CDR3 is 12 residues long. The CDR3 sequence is CASRLHTGELFF. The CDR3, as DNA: TGTGCCAGCAGACTACACACCGGGGAGCTGTTTTTT.

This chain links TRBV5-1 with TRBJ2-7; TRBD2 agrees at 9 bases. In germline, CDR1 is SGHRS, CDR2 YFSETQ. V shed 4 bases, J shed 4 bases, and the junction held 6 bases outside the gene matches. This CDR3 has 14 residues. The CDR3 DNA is TGCGCCAGCAGCCCAGCGGGGGGCCTATACGAGCAGTACTTC. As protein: CASSPAGGLYEQYF.